Below are 9 T cell receptor beta chains sequenced from a single sample in a study of T cell responses to AZD1222 COVID-19 vaccine. Repertoires were generated with immunoSEQ multiplex PCR, while TCRdb's copy carries only in-frame clones and drops some. Among 90,000 to 150,000 clones listed, less than 90% were seen once. The material sequenced was peripheral blood, taken on day 0 of AZD1222 vaccination. These receptors were collected from an adult in good health.

The chain is built from TRBV3-1 (or the pseudogene TRBV3-2) and TRBJ1-2; tentative D call: TRBD1 (5 bases). V lost 4 bases and J 3 bases, leaving 9 bases between the germline ends. Germline V gene lookup returns CDR1 LGHDT and CDR2 YNNKEL (reference sequence). There are 13 residues in the CDR3. Here the CDR3 reads CASSRRGDYGYTF. CDR3 coding DNA: TGTGCCAGCAGCCGACGGGGGGACTATGGCTACACCTTC.

The genes are TRBV30 and TRBJ1-2; D gene uncertain. This CDR3 is built from 12 residues. V gave up 2 bases and J gave up 5 bases, with 9 bases separating them. The germline CDR1 and CDR2 sequences are GTSNPN and SVGIG (reference sequence). The CDR3 protein is CAWSPLLYGYTF. The CDR3 DNA is TGTGCCTGGAGTCCTCTTTTATATGGCTACACCTTC.

This clone has a handful of counts. The V and J genes are TRBV13 and TRBJ2-4; D gene uncertain. The V gene's germline CDR1 is PRHDT and CDR2 FYEKMQ (reference sequence). The CDR3 runs 13 residues. The V end was cut by 7 bases, the J end by 1 base, with 8 bases between. The CDR3 loop reads CASTRAAKNIQYF. The DNA of the CDR3 is TGTGCCAGCACCCGCGCCGCCAAAAACATTCAGTACTTC.

The chain combines TRBV19 with TRBJ1-1, with no clear D. V dropped 4 bases and J dropped 2 bases, with 8 bases sitting between them. The germline V gene has CDR1 LNHDA and CDR2 SQIVND (reference sequence). There are 13 residues in the CDR3. CDR3 in DNA: TGTGCCAGTAGTACCACACGAAACACTGAAGCTTTCTTT. Translation gives CASSTTRNTEAFF.

The chain joins TRBV5-1 to TRBJ2-1; 7 nucleotides align to TRBD1. Germline values: CDR1 SGHRS, CDR2 YFSETQ. With V trimmed by 0 bases and J by 3 bases, 6 bases remained unmatched. The CDR3 is 16 amino acids. Here the CDR3 reads CASSLAQGVYYNEQFF. Written as DNA, the CDR3 is TGCGCCAGCAGCTTGGCGCAGGGGGTTTACTACAATGAGCAGTTCTTC. Complete variable domain (other parts from reference TRBV5-1 and TRBJ2-1): KAGVTQTPRYLIKTRGQQVTLSCSPISGHRSVSWYQQTPGQGLQFLFEYFSETQRNKGNFPGRFSGRQFSNSRSEMNVSTLELGDSALYLCASSLAQGVYYNEQFFGPGTRLTVL.

This clone was counted once. V gene TRBV11-2 combines with J gene TRBJ1-2, with D hard to call. The CDR3 has 12 residues. Trimming took 5 bases from V and 3 from J, leaving 7 bases between them. Germline loops: CDR1 SGHAT, CDR2 FQNNGV. The CDR3 DNA reads as TGTGCCAGCAGCCCACAGTACTATGGCTACACCTTC. It codes for CASSPQYYGYTF. The full variable domain, with the rest looked up from reference TRBV11-2 and TRBJ1-2, is EAGVAQSPRYKIIEKRQSVAFWCNPISGHATLYWYQQILGQGPKLLIQFQNNGVVDDSQLPKDRFSAERLKGVDSTLKIQPAKLEDSAVYLCASSPQYYGYTFGSGTRLTVV.

The chain recombines TRBV19 with TRBJ2-1; the match to TRBD2 covers 9 bases. V lost 7 bases, J lost 5 bases, and 9 bases stayed unmatched. Germline values: CDR1 LNHDA, CDR2 SQIVND (reference sequence). CDR3 length: 15 amino acids. This CDR3 reads CASNVAGDADNEQFF. The DNA for the CDR3 is TGTGCCAGTAATGTAGCGGGAGACGCAGACAATGAGCAGTTCTTC.

This chain links TRBV12-3 or TRBV12-4 with TRBJ1-6; the D gene is possibly TRBD1 (5 bases). The V end lost 5 bases, the J end lost 7 bases, and 9 bases lay between the germline ends. There are 13 residues in the CDR3. In DNA, the CDR3 is TGTGCCAGCAGTGGATCAGGGAATTCACCCCTCCACTTT. This sequence encodes CASSGSGNSPLHF.

The chain has TRBV18 and TRBJ1-5; no clear D gene. Germline loops: CDR1 KGHSH, CDR2 LQKENI. The CDR3 totals 15 residues. V was pared by 6 bases and J by 6 bases, with 18 bases between. The CDR3 nucleotides read TGTGCCAGCTCCGACCGGGTCGCAGCAGGTCAGCCCCAGCATTTT. This translates into CASSDRVAAGQPQHF.